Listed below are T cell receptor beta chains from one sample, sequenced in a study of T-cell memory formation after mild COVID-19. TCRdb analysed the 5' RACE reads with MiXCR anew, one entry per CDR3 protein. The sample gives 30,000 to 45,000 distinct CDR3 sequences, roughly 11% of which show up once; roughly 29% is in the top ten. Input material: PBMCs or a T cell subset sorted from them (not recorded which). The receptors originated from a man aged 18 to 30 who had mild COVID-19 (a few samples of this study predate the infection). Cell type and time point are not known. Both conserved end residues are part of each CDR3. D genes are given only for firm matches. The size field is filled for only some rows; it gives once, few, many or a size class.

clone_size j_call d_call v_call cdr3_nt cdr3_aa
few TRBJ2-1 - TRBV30 TGTGCCTGGACGTTAGGGCCGGCGGAGCAGTTCTTC CAWTLGPAEQFF
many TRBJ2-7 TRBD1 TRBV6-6 TGTGCCAGCACCACGACAGGGTTGTCCTACGAGCAGTACTTC CASTTTGLSYEQYF
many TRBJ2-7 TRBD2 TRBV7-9 TGTGCCAGCAGCAATCAAATCCAGCGGGGGGCCAGGGAGCAGTACTTC CASSNQIQRGAREQYF
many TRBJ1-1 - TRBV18 TGTGCCAGCTCACCAACGGCGACGAACACTGAAGCTTTCTTT CASSPTATNTEAFF
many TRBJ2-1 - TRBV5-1 TGCGCCAGCAGCTTGGGGGTCGAGGTTGGTGAGCAGTTCTTC CASSLGVEVGEQFF
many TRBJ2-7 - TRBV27 TGTGCCAGCAGCTCTCGCGGGGTGGGGCCCTACGAGCAGTACTTC CASSSRGVGPYEQYF
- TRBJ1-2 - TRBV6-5 TGTGCCAGCGCGGATCCACCGGGGGGTAACTATGGCTACACCTTC CASADPPGGNYGYTF
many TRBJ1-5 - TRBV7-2 TGTGCCAGCAGCTTAGCTCTGAATAGCAATCAGCCCCAGCATTTT CASSLALNSNQPQHF
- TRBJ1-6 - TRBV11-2 TGTGCCAGCAGCTTAGAGATGGTGAGGAATTCACCCCTCCACTTT CASSLEMVRNSPLHF
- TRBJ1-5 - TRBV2 TGTGCCAGCAGCCCGAATTCTCAGGGGTTGGGGCATTTT CASSPNSQGLGHF
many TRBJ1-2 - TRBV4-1 TGCGCCAGCAGCCAAGTAGTCGGGGTTGGTGGCTACACCTTC CASSQVVGVGGYTF
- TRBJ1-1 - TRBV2 TGTGCCAGCAACCCCGGTCAGCAGAACACTGAAGCTTTCTTT CASNPGQQNTEAFF
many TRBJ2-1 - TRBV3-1 TGTGCCAGCAGCCTAGGCGACCGGACCTACAATGAGCAGTTCTTC CASSLGDRTYNEQFF
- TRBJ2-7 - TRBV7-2 TGTGCCAGCAGCTTAGAGTGGGGCCAAGAGAAGTACTTC CASSLEWGQEKYF
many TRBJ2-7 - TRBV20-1 TGCAGTGCTAGAAGGTCCGGAAAGTACGAGCAGTACTTC CSARRSGKYEQYF
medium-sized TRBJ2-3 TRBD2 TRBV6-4 TGTGCCAGCAGTGAAACTAGCGGGGGGGCAGATACGCAGTATTTT CASSETSGGADTQYF
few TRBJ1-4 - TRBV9 TGTGCCAGCAGCGTAGAGGGGCGACTGGGTGAAAAACTGTTTTTT CASSVEGRLGEKLFF
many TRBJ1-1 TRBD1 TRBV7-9 TGTGCCAGCAGCTTAGCTTTTACAGGGGACACTGAAGCTTTCTTT CASSLAFTGDTEAFF
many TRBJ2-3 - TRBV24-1 TGTGCCACCAGTGATTTTTCCGACACCAACACAGATACGCAGTATTTT CATSDFSDTNTDTQYF
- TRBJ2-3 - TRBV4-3 TGCGCCAGCAGCCAAGGCTCTCTCACAGATACGCAGTATTTT CASSQGSLTDTQYF
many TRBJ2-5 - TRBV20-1 TGCAGTGCTAGAGATTCTACGGGGATGGAGACCCAGTACTTC CSARDSTGMETQYF
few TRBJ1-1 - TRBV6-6 TGTGCCAGCAGTTACCTATTATGGGGCAGGGAGGATGAAGCTTTCTTT CASSYLLWGREDEAFF
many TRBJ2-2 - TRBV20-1 TGCAGTGCTCAGAGCAGGGCGAACACCGGGGAGCTGTTTTTT CSAQSRANTGELFF
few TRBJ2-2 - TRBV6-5 TGTGCCAGCAGGACCGTGGGGGGCACCGGGGAGCTGTTTTTT CASRTVGGTGELFF
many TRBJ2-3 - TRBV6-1 TGTGCCAGCAGCTCCCGGGCGGCAGATACGCAGTATTTT CASSSRAADTQYF
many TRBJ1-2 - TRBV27 TGTGCCAGCAGTTTATCGGGGGAAAGCTATGGCTACACCTTC CASSLSGESYGYTF
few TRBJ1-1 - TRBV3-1 TGTGCCAGCAGCTCGCGAGCGGGGGACACTGAAGCTTTCTTT CASSSRAGDTEAFF
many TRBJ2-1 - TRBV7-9 TGTGCCAGCAGCTTAGCGGTACAGAAGCGATACAATGAGCAGTTCTTC CASSLAVQKRYNEQFF
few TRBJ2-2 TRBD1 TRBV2 TGTGCCAGCAGAGGGACAGGGGGCAGGACCGGGGAGCTGTTTTTT CASRGTGGRTGELFF
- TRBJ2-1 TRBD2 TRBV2 TGTGCCAGCAGACTAGCGGACTCCTACAATGAGCAGTTCTTC CASRLADSYNEQFF
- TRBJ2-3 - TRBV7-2 TGTGCCAGCAGCTTAGGGGTCCACACAGATACGCAGTATTTT CASSLGVHTDTQYF
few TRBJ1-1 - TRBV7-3 TGTGCCAGCAGCTTAGGGACGGTGAACACTGAAGCTTTCTTT CASSLGTVNTEAFF
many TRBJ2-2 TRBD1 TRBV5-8 TGTGCCAGCAGTCCGGGACAGTGGGCGAACACCGGGGAGCTGTTTTTT CASSPGQWANTGELFF
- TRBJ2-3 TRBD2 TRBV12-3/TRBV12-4 TGTGCCAGCAGTCGGACTAGCGGGATGACGACAGATACGCAGTATTTT CASSRTSGMTTDTQYF
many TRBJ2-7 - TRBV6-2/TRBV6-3 TGTGCCAGCGAGGGGGGGTACGAGCAGTACTTC CASEGGYEQYF
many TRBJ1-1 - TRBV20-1 TGCAGTGCTAGAGCAACAGAAGTAATTGAAGCTTTCTTT CSARATEVIEAFF
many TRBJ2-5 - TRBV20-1 TGCAGTGCGTATCCAAGGGGTCAAGAGACCCAGTACTTC CSAYPRGQETQYF
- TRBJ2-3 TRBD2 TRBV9 TGTGCCAGCAGCGAGGGACTAGCGGTGACGACAGATACGCAGTATTTT CASSEGLAVTTDTQYF
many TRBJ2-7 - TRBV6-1 TGTGCCAGCGGATTGGGAGGCGACGGCTCCTACGAGCAGTACTTC CASGLGGDGSYEQYF
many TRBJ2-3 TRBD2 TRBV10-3 TGTGCCATCAGTGAGTACGAGCGGGGGTACACAGATACGCAGTATTTT CAISEYERGYTDTQYF
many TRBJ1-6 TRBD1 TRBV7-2 TGTGCCAGCAGCCAACGGGACAGGGGAACCCTCCACTTT CASSQRDRGTLHF
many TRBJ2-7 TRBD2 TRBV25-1 TGTGCCAGCAGTGAATACGGGGGGATCAACGAGCAGTACTTC CASSEYGGINEQYF
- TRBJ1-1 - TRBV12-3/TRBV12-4 TGTGCCAGCAGTTTCGCGCTTGGGACTGAAGCTTTCTTT CASSFALGTEAFF
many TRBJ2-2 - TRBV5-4 TGTGCCAGCAGCTTGGGTGTCAGCGCCGGGGAGCTGTTTTTT CASSLGVSAGELFF
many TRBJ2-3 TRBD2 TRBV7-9 TGTGCCAGCTGGGGCCGGGGGGGCCCAGATACGCAGTATTTT CASWGRGGPDTQYF
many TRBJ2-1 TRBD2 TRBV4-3 TGCGCCAGCAGACCCGGGACTAGCGCCTACAATGAGCAGTTCTTC CASRPGTSAYNEQFF
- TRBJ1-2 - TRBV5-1 TGCGCCAGCAGCTTGACCGGGGCCGAGGAAGGCTACACCTTC CASSLTGAEEGYTF
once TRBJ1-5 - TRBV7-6 TGTGCCAGCAGCCCACGCTCCGGGCCGTATAGCAATCAGCCCCAGCATTTT CASSPRSGPYSNQPQHF
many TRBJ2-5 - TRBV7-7 TGTGCTAGCAGCTCCGGAGGGACGGGGGCGGAGACCCAGTACTTC CASSSGGTGAETQYF
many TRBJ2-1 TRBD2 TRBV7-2 TGTGCCAGCAGCTCCGCTAGCGGGGAGCCATACAATGAGCAGTTCTTC CASSSASGEPYNEQFF
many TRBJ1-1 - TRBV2 TGTGCCAGCAGTGACAGAGGGGTGGGCACTGAAGCTTTCTTT CASSDRGVGTEAFF
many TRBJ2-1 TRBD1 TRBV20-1 TGCAGTGCTAGCGACGGGGGACAGGGCTACAATGAGCAGTTCTTC CSASDGGQGYNEQFF
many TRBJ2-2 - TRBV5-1 TGCGCCAGCAGCTTGGACAGACCGACCGGGGAGCTGTTTTTT CASSLDRPTGELFF
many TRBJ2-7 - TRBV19 TGTGCCACCGCTACGGGGGCCCTTTCCTACGAGCAGTACTTC CATATGALSYEQYF
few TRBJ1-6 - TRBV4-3 TGCGCCAGCAGCCAAGCGCGGCCTTCCAATTCACCCCTCCACTTT CASSQARPSNSPLHF
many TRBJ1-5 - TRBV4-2 TGTGCCAGCAGCCAAGATAGGGCGAAAAATCAGCCCCAGCATTTT CASSQDRAKNQPQHF
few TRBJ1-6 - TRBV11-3 TGTGCCAGCAGCTTAGAGCATAATTCACCCCTCCACTTT CASSLEHNSPLHF
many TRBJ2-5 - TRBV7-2 TGTGCCAGCAGCTTAGGGGCCCGGTGGTTCCGCAAAGAGACCCAGTACTTC CASSLGARWFRKETQYF
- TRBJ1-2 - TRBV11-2 TGTGCCAGCAGCTCGGGACCGGCCTACGGCTACACCTTC CASSSGPAYGYTF
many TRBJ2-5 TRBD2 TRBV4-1 TGCGCCAGCAGCCAGCCCAGGACTAGCCAGACCCAGTACTTC CASSQPRTSQTQYF